The present TCR beta chain was sequenced within a study of shared clonotypes between healthy human individuals. Regarding the study as a whole: Naive subsets usually exceeded memory subsets in estimated richness. Non-shared clonotypes showed lower generation probabilities than clonotypes common to all four donors.

The assay was carried out at the deep level. Sequencing used immunoSEQ multiplex PCR; TCRdb keeps in-frame clones, though not all of them. The top ten clones hold more than 0.35% of a sample with 2 million to 3 million clones, 90% to 95% of them seen once. In its sample, this clone was seen a few times. Its antigen remains unidentified. Germline CDR1 reads SGHTS; CDR2 reads YDEGEE. Trimming pared 4 bases from V and 10 bases from J, leaving 6 bases between. The CDR3 extends over 10 amino acids. Sequencing was carried out using naive CD4+ T cells from PBMCs. Subset defined: CD45RA+ positively selected. This chain connects TRBV5-8 to TRBJ1-5; D is ambiguous. This sequence was found in a man in his late teens or twenties in good health. Some clones in this sample may be carry-over from other donors' samples. Here the CDR3 DNA reads TGTGCCAGCAGCCCCGGCCCCCAGCATTTT. It codes for CASSPGPQHF.